This T cell receptor (beta chain) was observed in a study of long-term antiretroviral therapy in people with HIV. Deletions cut 4 bases from V and 7 bases from J, with 17 bases between. The CDR3 consists of 14 residues. Germline loops: CDR1 SGHTS, CDR2 YDEGEE. Run at survey level, the immunoSEQ assay was version v3.0. The data were produced by immunoSEQ multiplex PCR, yet TCRdb's version contains in-frame clones alone and is incomplete. The data hold about 11,000 clones, with around 84% observed a single time. The sequence came from a man aged 35 to 55 with HIV. The chain recombines TRBV5-8 with TRBJ1-1, with unresolved D. This specimen consisted of unsorted PBMCs, obtained 1.2 years after starting antiretroviral therapy. DNA of the CDR3: TGTGCCAGCAGCCAACGACTGAAGCTTAATGAAGCTTTCTTT. Protein sequence: CASSQRLKLNEAFF. Based on the CDR3 plus reference TRBV5-8 and TRBJ1-1, the full variable domain is EAGVTQSPTHLIKTRGQQATLRCSPISGHTSVYWYQQALGLGLQFLLWYDEGEERNRGNFPPRFSGRQFPNYSSELNVNALELEDSALYLCASSQRLKLNEAFFGQGTRLTVV.